Listed below are T cell receptor beta chains from one sample, sequenced in a study of blood T cell repertoires in COVID-19. Measured with immunoSEQ multiplex PCR; TCRdb has only the in-frame clones, and not every one. The table records approximately 72,000 clones, around 83% of them present only once. Sequencing was done on a sample of peripheral blood. The receptors were gathered from a woman older than 75 with active or convalescent COVID-19. Both conserved end residues are part of each CDR3. D genes are given only for firm matches. Clone size is stated in some rows and not others, as once, few, many or a class when expanded.

v_gene: TRBV2
abundance: few
j_gene: TRBJ1-6
d_gene: -
CDR3aa: CASNQGSFNSPLHF
CDR3nt: TGTGCCAGCAATCAGGGTTCGTTTAATTCACCCCTCCACTTT

v_gene: TRBV30
abundance: once
j_gene: TRBJ2-2
d_gene: -
CDR3aa: CAWKRLANTGELFF
CDR3nt: TGTGCCTGGAAACGACTAGCGAACACCGGGGAGCTGTTTTTT

v_gene: TRBV7-2
abundance: -
j_gene: TRBJ2-5
d_gene: TRBD2
CDR3aa: CASRRASGGARGETQYF
CDR3nt: TGTGCCAGCAGGAGAGCAAGCGGGGGGGCGAGGGGAGAGACCCAGTACTTC

v_gene: TRBV19
abundance: -
j_gene: TRBJ2-3
d_gene: -
CDR3aa: CASSIAQRGNTQYF
CDR3nt: TGTGCCAGTAGTATTGCCCAAAGGGGAAATACGCAGTATTTT

v_gene: TRBV12-3/TRBV12-4
abundance: -
j_gene: TRBJ1-1
d_gene: -
CDR3aa: CASSSSHTEAFF
CDR3nt: TGTGCCAGCAGTTCTTCCCACACTGAAGCTTTCTTT

v_gene: TRBV7-2
abundance: -
j_gene: TRBJ1-3
d_gene: -
CDR3aa: CASSFLSGNTIYF
CDR3nt: TGTGCCAGCAGTTTTCTCTCTGGAAACACCATATATTTT

v_gene: TRBV25-1
abundance: -
j_gene: TRBJ1-2
d_gene: TRBD1
CDR3aa: CASSWGQGVIDGYTF
CDR3nt: TGTGCCAGCAGTTGGGGACAGGGGGTGATTGATGGCTACACCTTC

v_gene: TRBV11-2
abundance: -
j_gene: TRBJ1-2
d_gene: -
CDR3aa: CASTNRGAAYGYTF
CDR3nt: TGTGCCAGCACCAATCGGGGGGCGGCCTATGGCTACACCTTC

v_gene: TRBV7-2
abundance: -
j_gene: TRBJ2-7
d_gene: -
CDR3aa: CASSSPGQVYEQYF
CDR3nt: TGTGCCAGCAGCTCTCCTGGGCAGGTGTACGAGCAGTACTTC

v_gene: TRBV7-9
abundance: few
j_gene: TRBJ1-1
d_gene: TRBD1
CDR3aa: CASSPRAGQGHTEAFF
CDR3nt: TGTGCCAGCAGCCCGAGAGCCGGACAGGGGCACACTGAAGCTTTCTTT

v_gene: TRBV5-1
abundance: once
j_gene: TRBJ1-4
d_gene: TRBD1
CDR3aa: CASSYSGTDNEKLFF
CDR3nt: TGCGCCAGCAGCTATTCCGGGACAGATAATGAAAAACTGTTTTTT

v_gene: TRBV6-2/TRBV6-3
abundance: -
j_gene: TRBJ2-3
d_gene: -
CDR3aa: CASSATSPLRKYF
CDR3nt: TGTGCCAGCAGCGCAACTAGCCCCCTTAGGAAGTATTTT

v_gene: TRBV19
abundance: -
j_gene: TRBJ1-2
d_gene: TRBD1
CDR3aa: CASSRQGTGYTF
CDR3nt: TGTGCCAGTAGTCGACAGGGGACCGGCTACACCTTC

v_gene: TRBV7-2
abundance: -
j_gene: TRBJ2-7
d_gene: -
CDR3aa: CASSRDTYYEQYF
CDR3nt: TGTGCCAGCTCCCGGGACACCTACTACGAGCAGTACTTC

v_gene: TRBV5-1
abundance: -
j_gene: TRBJ2-3
d_gene: TRBD2
CDR3aa: CASRWLAGLTDTQYF
CDR3nt: TGCGCCAGCAGATGGTTAGCGGGCCTCACAGATACGCAGTATTTT

v_gene: TRBV21-1
abundance: -
j_gene: TRBJ1-3
d_gene: -
CDR3aa: CASSEGQSANSGNTIYF
CDR3nt: TGTGCCAGCAGCGAGGGACAGTCAGCGAACTCTGGAAACACCATATATTTT

v_gene: TRBV7-2
abundance: -
j_gene: TRBJ2-2
d_gene: TRBD2
CDR3aa: CASSLVAGTSGGNTGELFF
CDR3nt: TGTGCCAGCAGCTTAGTGGCCGGGACTAGCGGGGGGAACACCGGGGAGCTGTTTTTT

v_gene: TRBV6-4
abundance: -
j_gene: TRBJ1-2
d_gene: TRBD1
CDR3aa: CASSKQGGYGYTF
CDR3nt: TGTGCCAGCAGTAAACAGGGGGGTTATGGCTACACCTTC

v_gene: TRBV25-1
abundance: -
j_gene: TRBJ1-6
d_gene: -
CDR3aa: CASRPGARDSPLHF
CDR3nt: TGTGCCAGTCGGCCAGGGGCGCGGGATTCACCCCTCCACTTT

v_gene: TRBV7-9
abundance: -
j_gene: TRBJ2-7
d_gene: -
CDR3aa: CASSLRGGPTYEQYF
CDR3nt: TGTGCCAGCAGCCTGAGGGGGGGACCCACCTACGAGCAGTACTTC

v_gene: TRBV6-6
abundance: -
j_gene: TRBJ2-3
d_gene: TRBD2
CDR3aa: CASSYLAGGSDTQYF
CDR3nt: TGTGCCAGCAGTTACCTAGCGGGGGGTTCAGATACGCAGTATTTT

v_gene: TRBV7-2
abundance: -
j_gene: TRBJ1-3
d_gene: TRBD1
CDR3aa: CASSQYGQGSMGNTIYF
CDR3nt: TGTGCCAGCAGCCAATACGGACAGGGATCAATGGGAAACACCATATATTTT

v_gene: TRBV12-2
abundance: -
j_gene: TRBJ2-3
d_gene: -
CDR3aa: CASRLLAGGADTQYF
CDR3nt: TGTGCAAGTCGCTTACTAGCGGGGGGCGCGGATACGCAGTATTTT

v_gene: TRBV19
abundance: few
j_gene: TRBJ1-3
d_gene: -
CDR3aa: CASRGEPPGNTIYF
CDR3nt: TGTGCCAGTAGGGGAGAACCTCCCGGAAACACCATATATTTT

v_gene: TRBV19
abundance: -
j_gene: TRBJ1-2
d_gene: TRBD1
CDR3aa: CAVVSDRAFGYTF
CDR3nt: TGTGCCGTGGTCTCGGACAGGGCCTTTGGCTACACCTTC

v_gene: TRBV2
abundance: -
j_gene: TRBJ2-5
d_gene: TRBD2
CDR3aa: CASREAGGPQETQYF
CDR3nt: TGTGCCAGCAGGGAAGCGGGGGGTCCACAAGAGACCCAGTACTTC

v_gene: TRBV5-1
abundance: once
j_gene: TRBJ1-1
d_gene: -
CDR3aa: CASVTDTEAFF
CDR3nt: TGCGCCAGCGTTACAGACACTGAAGCTTTCTTT

v_gene: TRBV6-6
abundance: -
j_gene: TRBJ1-3
d_gene: TRBD1
CDR3aa: CASSYSKGGGGNTIYF
CDR3nt: TGTGCCAGCAGTTACTCGAAAGGGGGCGGTGGAAACACCATATATTTT

v_gene: TRBV28
abundance: -
j_gene: TRBJ1-2
d_gene: -
CDR3aa: CASRQTTNYGYTF
CDR3nt: TGTGCCAGCAGGCAGACTACTAACTATGGCTACACCTTC